The rows below give T cell receptor beta chains drawn from one sample of a study of blood T cells in healthy people across ages. TCRdb used MiXCR to reprocess the 5' RACE reads, holding one entry per CDR3 protein. The sample includes about 670,000 distinct CDR3 sequences, about 43% of them seen just once. The source material was blood. These receptors were collected from an elderly man in good health. Both conserved end residues are part of each CDR3. D genes are given only for firm matches. Size is stated for part of the rows, as once, few or many counts, or as a class when the clone is expanded.

TRBJ2-7 - - TRBV27 CAGSRGPTNYEQYF TGTGCCGGCAGCAGGGGCCCGACAAACTACGAGCAGTACTTC
TRBJ2-4 - TRBD2 TRBV6-5 CASSYVSSGAKNIQYF TGTGCCAGCAGTTACGTCTCTAGCGGAGCCAAAAACATTCAGTACTTC
TRBJ1-1 - - TRBV3-1 CASSPREGVTEAFF TGTGCCAGCAGCCCTCGCGAGGGGGTTACTGAAGCTTTCTTT
TRBJ2-2 few - TRBV7-2 CASSPRQRTGELFF TGTGCCAGCAGCCCAAGACAGCGCACCGGGGAGCTGTTTTTT
TRBJ2-7 few TRBD1 TRBV27 CASANFAGGEQYF TGTGCCAGCGCGAATTTCGCAGGGGGCGAGCAGTACTTC
TRBJ2-3 - - TRBV6-5 CASSYSTATTWQYF TGTGCCAGCAGTTACTCGACGGCCACCACCTGGCAGTATTTT
TRBJ2-3 few - TRBV3-1 CASSQDGGGPDTQYF TGTGCCAGCAGCCAAGATGGGGGAGGCCCAGATACGCAGTATTTT
TRBJ2-7 few TRBD2 TRBV4-2 CASSQARGGPYEQYF TGTGCCAGCAGCCAAGCACGGGGGGGCCCCTACGAGCAGTACTTC
TRBJ1-5 few - TRBV20-1 CSARVGDKRDQPQHF TGCAGTGCTAGAGTTGGAGACAAAAGGGATCAGCCCCAGCATTTT
TRBJ2-7 - - TRBV6-2/TRBV6-3 CASSYEAAEQYF TGTGCCAGCAGTTATGAGGCGGCTGAGCAGTACTTC
TRBJ2-3 few - TRBV4-3 CASSQDSYPSTDTQYF TGCGCCAGCAGCCAAGACAGCTACCCCAGCACAGATACGCAGTATTTT
TRBJ1-5 few TRBD1 TRBV9 CASSTGQGGSGNQPQHF TGTGCCAGCAGCACAGGACAGGGGGGATCCGGCAATCAGCCCCAGCATTTT
TRBJ1-1 - - TRBV20-1 CSAKKVEGVTEAFF TGCAGTGCCAAGAAGGTAGAAGGGGTTACTGAAGCTTTCTTT
TRBJ2-6 - - TRBV7-3 CASSLKRNSGANVLTF TGTGCCAGCAGCTTAAAGAGGAACTCTGGGGCCAACGTCCTGACTTTC
TRBJ2-5 few - TRBV7-6 CASSLRQGGQTQYF TGTGCCAGCAGCTTACGACAGGGAGGGCAGACCCAGTACTTC
TRBJ2-7 - TRBD1 TRBV27 CASSWAGQGSYEQYF TGTGCCAGCAGTTGGGCCGGACAGGGCTCCTACGAGCAGTACTTC
TRBJ2-7 few - TRBV20-1 CSARDAESSYEQYF TGCAGTGCTAGAGATGCGGAAAGCTCCTACGAGCAGTACTTC
TRBJ2-5 - TRBD1 TRBV3-1 CASSQRTGQPNKQYF TGTGCCAGCAGCCAAAGAACGGGACAGCCTAACAAGCAGTACTTC
TRBJ2-4 - - TRBV11-2 CASSLGDTENIQYF TGTGCCAGCAGCTTAGGAGACACGGAAAACATTCAGTACTTC
TRBJ2-2 few TRBD1 TRBV7-6 CASSSDRGYGELFF TGTGCCAGCAGCTCGGACAGGGGGTACGGGGAGCTGTTTTTT
TRBJ2-7 - - TRBV11-3 CASSLGGQGMEEQYF TGTGCCAGCAGCTTAGGTGGGCAGGGAATGGAGGAGCAGTACTTC
TRBJ2-5 - - TRBV6-5 CASSTVGGGGNEQYF TGTGCCAGCAGTACCGTAGGAGGGGGCGGGAATGAGCAGTACTTC
TRBJ2-3 - - TRBV12-3/TRBV12-4 CASRLAHLSRDTQYF TGTGCCAGCAGGCTGGCACACCTATCCAGAGATACGCAGTATTTT
TRBJ2-3 - TRBD2 TRBV7-9 CASSLVAGRQWDTQYF TGTGCCAGCAGCTTAGTAGCGGGGAGACAGTGGGATACGCAGTATTTT
TRBJ1-5 few TRBD1 TRBV6-2/TRBV6-3 CASSFGQVLSNQPQHF TGTGCCAGCAGTTTCGGACAGGTGCTTAGCAATCAGCCCCAGCATTTT
TRBJ1-2 - TRBD1 TRBV12-3/TRBV12-4 CASSLALRGQWYGYTF TGTGCCAGCAGCCTCGCTCTCAGGGGGCAGTGGTATGGCTACACCTTC
TRBJ1-2 - - TRBV27 CASSLAGGNYGYTF TGTGCCAGCAGTTTAGCGGGAGGAAACTATGGCTACACCTTC
TRBJ1-4 - - TRBV6-5 CASSPRSGEQKLFF TGTGCCAGCAGTCCCCGGTCAGGAGAACAAAAACTGTTTTTT
TRBJ1-2 many TRBD1 TRBV7-2 CASSLDRGIYGYTF TGTGCCAGCAGCTTAGACAGGGGAATTTATGGCTACACCTTC
TRBJ2-7 few - TRBV7-2 CASSAQLYNEQYF TGTGCCAGCAGCGCACAGCTCTACAATGAGCAGTACTTC
TRBJ1-6 - - TRBV4-1 CASSQEILSADQGKFNSPLHF TGCGCCAGCAGCCAAGAAATATTGTCAGCCGATCAGGGAAAGTTCAATTCACCCCTCCACTTT
TRBJ1-2 - - TRBV27 CASSLTGIKGYTF TGTGCCAGCAGTTTAACGGGGATTAAAGGCTACACCTTC
TRBJ2-1 - TRBD2 TRBV20-1 CSARDGVAGNSEQFF TGCAGTGCTAGAGATGGGGTAGCGGGTAACTCTGAGCAGTTCTTC
TRBJ2-1 - TRBD1 TRBV20-1 CSATARDRVGDEQFF TGCAGTGCGACGGCCCGGGACAGGGTCGGCGATGAGCAGTTCTTC
TRBJ2-3 - TRBD2 TRBV7-2 CASSLVPSGGVDTQYF TGTGCCAGCAGCTTAGTCCCTAGCGGGGGGGTAGATACGCAGTATTTT
TRBJ1-5 - - TRBV20-1 CSAREQANQPQHF TGCAGTGCTAGAGAACAGGCGAATCAGCCCCAGCATTTT
TRBJ2-5 - - TRBV7-2 CASSPTGVYQETQYF TGTGCCAGCAGCCCCACCGGGGTGTACCAAGAGACCCAGTACTTC
TRBJ1-2 many - TRBV28 CASSLGQANYGYTF TGTGCCAGCAGCTTGGGGCAGGCTAACTATGGCTACACCTTC
TRBJ2-5 - - TRBV6-5 CASSYWDSEPNEQYF TGTGCCAGCAGTTACTGGGACTCCGAACCCAATGAGCAGTACTTC
TRBJ1-3 few - TRBV7-2 CASSLNQGPSSGNTIYF TGTGCCAGCAGCTTAAACCAGGGGCCGAGCTCTGGAAACACCATATATTTT
TRBJ2-1 - TRBD2 TRBV7-3 CASSPSQIAGTYNEQFF TGTGCCAGCAGCCCCTCCCAGATAGCGGGGACCTACAATGAGCAGTTCTTC
TRBJ2-7 few - TRBV6-6 CASSYLLNEQYF TGTGCCAGCAGTTACTTACTGAACGAGCAGTACTTC
TRBJ1-1 few - TRBV7-3 CASSLTGGSPNRNTEAFF TGTGCCAGCAGCTTAACTGGAGGGTCGCCAAACAGGAACACTGAAGCTTTCTTT
TRBJ2-1 - TRBD2 TRBV7-9 CASSPFAGLAGAQSYNEQFF TGTGCCAGCAGCCCCTTCGCGGGACTAGCGGGGGCCCAATCCTACAATGAGCAGTTCTTC
TRBJ2-7 few - TRBV14 CASSQVQPYGEQYF TGTGCCAGCAGCCAAGTACAGCCATATGGGGAGCAGTACTTC
TRBJ2-7 few TRBD1 TRBV20-1 CSARKTGGSYEQYF TGCAGTGCTAGAAAGACAGGGGGCTCCTACGAGCAGTACTTC
TRBJ2-2 few - TRBV4-2 CASSQDLQGGAGTGELFF TGTGCCAGCAGCCAAGATCTTCAAGGGGGCGCGGGAACCGGGGAGCTGTTTTTT
TRBJ2-2 once - TRBV24-1 CATSETADTGELFF TGTGCCACCAGTGAGACAGCTGACACCGGGGAGCTGTTTTTT
TRBJ2-5 - TRBD2 TRBV20-1 CSARPSGRVQETQYF TGCAGTGCTAGACCCAGCGGGAGGGTCCAAGAGACCCAGTACTTC
TRBJ2-3 few - TRBV7-9 CASSSRSEGPTDTQYF TGTGCCAGCAGCTCGCGTAGCGAGGGACCCACAGATACGCAGTATTTT
TRBJ2-5 - TRBD2 TRBV11-3 CASSLLAGLFREQYF TGTGCCAGCAGCTTACTAGCGGGACTCTTTAGAGAGCAGTACTTC
TRBJ2-4 - - TRBV5-4 CASSRDNSAKNIQYF TGTGCCAGCAGCCGGGACAACTCAGCCAAAAACATTCAGTACTTC
TRBJ2-5 - - TRBV10-1 CASSLRIGETQYF TGCGCCAGCAGTCTCAGGATCGGGGAGACCCAGTACTTC
TRBJ2-5 - TRBD2 TRBV2 CASGSGREQETQYF TGTGCCAGCGGGTCGGGGAGGGAACAAGAGACCCAGTACTTC
TRBJ2-3 - TRBD2 TRBV3-1 CASSQDTSGSADTQYF TGTGCCAGCAGCCAAGATACCAGCGGGAGTGCAGATACGCAGTATTTT
TRBJ2-7 - TRBD2 TRBV6-2/TRBV6-3 CASSYSNIGPGGSPYEQYF TGTGCCAGCAGTTACTCGAATATCGGCCCTGGCGGGAGCCCCTACGAGCAGTACTTC
TRBJ2-1 - - TRBV19 CASSIKGGGVAEQFF TGTGCCAGTAGTATTAAAGGGGGAGGGGTCGCTGAGCAGTTCTTC
TRBJ2-7 - TRBD1 TRBV11-2 CASSSRQGGTYEQYF TGTGCCAGCAGCTCCAGACAGGGGGGAACCTACGAGCAGTACTTC
TRBJ2-7 few TRBD2 TRBV20-1 CSTFGTSIYEQYF TGCAGCACGTTTGGGACTAGTATTTACGAGCAGTACTTC
TRBJ1-2 - - TRBV7-2 CASSLVQGDGYTF TGTGCCAGCAGCTTAGTACAGGGCGATGGCTACACCTTC